This T cell receptor beta chain was sequenced during a study of blood T cell repertoires in COVID-19. As for the study in general: PBMCs, B-cell-depleted T cells, or T cells were the source of the cDNA or gDNA that made up the material.

The germline CDR1 and CDR2 sequences are LNHDA and SQIVND (reference sequence). J gave up 4 bases and V 4 bases, and 9 bases lay outside the gene matches. This CDR3 is 15 amino acids long. Original processing methods: Estimation of nucleated cell counts was performed using reference gene primer amplification. Data came from immunoSEQ multiplex PCR; TCRdb stores just in-frame clones and leaves some out. V, J and clone size derive from that table, while D and trimming were established from the DNA sequence. The sample lists under 350,000 clones; around 83% were seen once. This rearrangement joins TRBV19 to TRBJ2-7; 8 bases fit TRBD1. Material: peripheral blood. This receptor was taken from a man aged 18 to 35 with active or convalescent COVID-19. CDR3 loop: CASSSGRTGIYEQYF. The CDR3 region has the DNA TGTGCCAGTAGTAGTGGGAGGACAGGGATTTACGAGCAGTACTTC.